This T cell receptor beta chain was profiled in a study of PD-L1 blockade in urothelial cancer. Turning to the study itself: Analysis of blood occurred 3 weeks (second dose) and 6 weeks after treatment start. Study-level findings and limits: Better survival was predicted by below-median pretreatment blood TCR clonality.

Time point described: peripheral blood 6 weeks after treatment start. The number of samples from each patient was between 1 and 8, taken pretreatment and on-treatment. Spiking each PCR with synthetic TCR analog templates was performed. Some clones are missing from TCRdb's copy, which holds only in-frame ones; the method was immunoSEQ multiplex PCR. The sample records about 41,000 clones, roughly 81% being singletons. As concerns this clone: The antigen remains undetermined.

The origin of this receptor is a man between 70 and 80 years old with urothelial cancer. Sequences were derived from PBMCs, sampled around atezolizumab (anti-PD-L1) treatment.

The CDR3 here is CASSLSTGSPETQYF. The CDR3 DNA is TGTGCCAGCAGCTTAAGCACGGGATCGCCAGAGACCCAGTACTTC. V and J are TRBV7-6 and TRBJ2-5; weak D call: TRBD2 (5 bases). V was shortened by 2 bases and J by 4 bases, with 14 bases between the two germline ends. The germline gives CDR1 SGHVS, CDR2 FNYEAQ. The CDR3 length is 15 residues.